Presented here are 27 T cell receptor beta chains from one specimen sequenced in a study of T-cell memory formation after mild COVID-19. One entry per CDR3 protein, called by TCRdb with MiXCR from the 5' RACE reads. Of some 600,000 distinct CDR3 sequences in the sample, 15% to 20% were seen once. The sample comprised PBMCs or a T cell subset sorted from them (not recorded which). The origin of the receptors is an adult woman who had mild COVID-19 (a few samples of this study predate the infection). Cell type and time point are not known.

The J gene is TRBJ2-5, the V gene TRBV20-1; D unclear. CDR3 length equals 14 residues. V was pared by 5 bases and J by 5 bases, with 18 bases between. Germline V gene lookup returns CDR1 DFQATT and CDR2 SNEGSKA (reference sequence). The CDR3 loop is CSAPPLLFLETQYF. The CDR3, as DNA: TGCAGTGCTCCTCCTCTACTATTTCTGGAGACCCAGTACTTC.

The chain carries TRBV7-2 and TRBJ2-3; 13 bases are shared with TRBD2. Losses at the gene ends were 5 bases for V and 3 bases for J; bases not matched to a gene: 8. Germline V CDR1 and CDR2: SGHTA, FQGNSA. This CDR3 comprises 17 residues. The chain's CDR3 is CASSPLTSGRWTDTQYF. The CDR3 bases are TGTGCCAGCAGCCCATTGACTAGCGGGAGGTGGACAGATACGCAGTATTTT.

The V gene is TRBV4-1, the J gene TRBJ2-1, with D maybe TRBD2 (6 bases). The V gene's germline CDR1 is MGHRA and CDR2 YSYEKL. The CDR3 spans 15 residues. V lost 0 bases to trimming and J lost 6 bases, with 12 bases between them. The CDR3: CASSQDRRVSNEQFF. In nucleotides, the CDR3 is TGCGCCAGCAGCCAAGATCGGAGGGTATCCAATGAGCAGTTCTTC.

The chain employs TRBV7-6 and TRBJ2-1; 8 nucleotides align to TRBD2. Unmatched junction bases numbered 12, after V lost 5 bases and J lost 6 bases. Germline CDR1 and CDR2: SGHVS and FNYEAQ. The CDR3 spans 16 residues. The CDR3 DNA sequence: TGTGCCAGCAGCGATCCCCTGGCGGGAGGTTTCAATGAGCAGTTCTTC. Its translation: CASSDPLAGGFNEQFF. Filled out from reference TRBV7-6 and TRBJ2-1, the complete variable domain reads GAGVSQSPRYKVTKRGQDVALRCDPISGHVSLYWYRQALGQGPEFLTYFNYEAQQDKSGLPNDRFSAERPEGSISTLTIQRTEQRDSAMYRCASSDPLAGGFNEQFFGPGTRLTVL.

The CDR3 DNA reads as TGTGCCAGCAGCCCTAGGCAGGGGCCTACTTCGACAACCAAAAACATTCAGTACTTC. Encoded protein: CASSPRQGPTSTTKNIQYF. The rearrangement links TRBV5-5 to TRBJ2-4, with a tentative D call TRBD1 (6 bases). CDR1 is SGHKS and CDR2 is YYEKEE in the germline V gene (reference sequence). The CDR3 is 19 amino acids. Trimming stripped 4 bases from V and 2 bases from J, with 25 bases between.

This clonotype was counted only a few times. The genes are TRBV15 and TRBJ2-1; 12 bases map to TRBD2. This CDR3 region has 15 residues. Germline-derived CDR1 and CDR2 are LNHNV and YYDKDF (reference sequence). V shed 6 bases, J shed 3 bases, and the junction held 3 bases outside the gene matches. The CDR3 is CATSPGLAGYNEQFF. As DNA, the CDR3 is TGTGCCACCAGTCCGGGACTAGCGGGCTACAATGAGCAGTTCTTC.

This clonotype was counted a few times. The chain has TRBV7-9 and TRBJ2-3; TRBD2 agrees at 7 bases. Unmatched junction bases numbered 9, after V lost 2 bases and J lost 4 bases. The germline gives CDR1 SEHNR, CDR2 FQNEAQ (reference sequence). The length of the CDR3 is 16 residues. The DNA of the CDR3 is TGTGCCAGCAGCTTACTCGGGGGGTTATGGTCAGATACGCAGTATTTT. As protein: CASSLLGGLWSDTQYF.

The chain links TRBV5-1 to TRBJ2-3, with 10 positions matching TRBD2. V lost 0 bases to trimming and J lost 2 bases; unmatched junction nucleotides: 6. The CDR3 has 17 residues. Germline CDR1 and CDR2: SGHRS and YFSETQ. The CDR3 loop is CASSLGASGGYTDTQYF. The CDR3 DNA is TGCGCCAGCAGCTTGGGGGCTAGCGGGGGTTACACAGATACGCAGTATTTT.

The J gene is TRBJ2-7, the V gene TRBV10-3, with a tentative D call TRBD1 (5 bases). V was clipped by 10 bases and J by 5 bases, with 18 bases between them. The V gene's germline CDR1 is ENHRY and CDR2 SYGVKD. The CDR3 spans 13 residues. CDR3 protein: CATSADSRNEQYF. The CDR3 DNA is TGTGCCACATCGGCTGACAGTCGTAACGAGCAGTACTTC.

This clonotype turned up a few times. This chain connects TRBV7-9 to TRBJ1-1, with TRBD1 matching over 10 bases. V lost 5 bases and J lost 8; bases outside the gene matches: 14. Germline V gene data show CDR1 as SEHNR and CDR2 as FQNEAQ (reference sequence). The CDR3 extends over 16 amino acids. CDR3 loop: CASSPTPGQGPPEAFF. In nucleotides, the CDR3 is TGTGCCAGCAGCCCTACTCCGGGACAGGGGCCACCCGAAGCTTTCTTT. The entire variable domain, with the rest obtained from reference TRBV7-9 and TRBJ1-1, is as follows: DTGVSQNPRHKITKRGQNVTFRCDPISEHNRLYWYRQTLGQGPEFLTYFQNEAQLEKSRLLSDRFSAERPKGSFSTLEIQRTEQGDSAMYLCASSPTPGQGPPEAFFGQGTRLTVV.

The chain couples TRBV18 to TRBJ1-6; TRBD1 aligns across 9 bases. Germline CDR1 is KGHSH and CDR2 is LQKENI. Unmatched junction bases numbered 4, after V lost 2 bases and J lost 8 bases. The CDR3 runs to 15 residues. Written as DNA, the CDR3 is TGTGCCAGCTCACCAGCGACAGGGGGACATTCACCCCTCCACTTT. Its protein is CASSPATGGHSPLHF.

This clonotype was observed a few times. The chain couples TRBV14 to TRBJ2-7; TRBD1 aligns across 7 bases. CDR1 SGHDN and CDR2 FVKESK come from the germline V gene. V lost 3 bases, J lost 4 bases, and 9 bases stayed unmatched. CDR3 length equals 15 residues. As DNA, the CDR3 is TGTGCCAGCAGCCAGACAGGGCGTAAAACATACGAGCAGTACTTC. Amino acid sequence: CASSQTGRKTYEQYF. The full variable domain, its missing parts supplied by reference TRBV14 and TRBJ2-7, is EAGVTQFPSHSVIEKGQTVTLRCDPISGHDNLYWYRRVMGKEIKFLLHFVKESKQDESGMPNNRFLAERTGGTYSTLKVQPAELEDSGVYFCASSQTGRKTYEQYFGPGTRLTVT.

The chain links TRBV5-6 to TRBJ1-2, with D unclear. Germline-derived CDR1 and CDR2 are SGHDT and YYEEEE. V gave up 0 bases and J gave up 8 bases, with 14 bases separating them. The CDR3 sequence is 14 residues long. In DNA, the CDR3 is TGTGCCAGCAGCTTGGACTCTCCCGTGAGAGGCTACACCTTC. This sequence encodes CASSLDSPVRGYTF.

This chain connects TRBV6-6 to TRBJ1-4, with D unclear. The germline gives CDR1 MNHNY, CDR2 SVGAGI (reference sequence). The CDR3 consists of 15 residues. The ends were cut back, 7 bases at V and 8 bases at J, with 20 bases in the middle. The CDR3 DNA reads as TGTGCCAGCACCCCACACGGTGAGGTTGAAGAAAAACTGTTTTTT. Translation gives CASTPHGEVEEKLFF.

The table lists this clonotype with a few counts. The chain links TRBV6-5 to TRBJ1-4; D possibly corresponds to TRBD1 (5 bases). Germline V gene lookup returns CDR1 MNHEY and CDR2 SVGAGI. V lost 2 bases and J lost 3, with 16 bases in between. This CDR3 contains 17 residues. The CDR3 nucleotides read TGTGCCAGCAGTTACAGTGTGGGGGGAAACGCTAATGAAAAACTGTTTTTT. Translating gives CASSYSVGGNANEKLFF.

At least ten counts were recorded for this clonotype. Written as DNA, the CDR3 is TGTGCCAGCAGTTCCGGCGGAACGAGGAGTCAACTGTTTTTT. Its translation is CASSSGGTRSQLFF. The chain carries TRBV12-3 or TRBV12-4 and TRBJ1-4; D call uncertain. Deletions cut 4 bases from V and 12 bases from J, with 18 bases between. The CDR3 spans 14 residues.

This chain connects TRBV9 to TRBJ2-3, with D possibly being TRBD2 (6 bases). Trimming removed 4 bases at V and 5 bases at J, with 23 bases between. CDR1 is SGDLS and CDR2 is YYNGEE in the germline V gene. The CDR3 covers 17 residues. Here the CDR3 reads CASSFRLGAGMGDTQYF. For the CDR3, the DNA is TGTGCCAGCAGCTTCCGACTAGGGGCGGGGATGGGAGATACGCAGTATTTT.

This clonotype was seen many times. V and J are TRBV5-1 and TRBJ1-4, with 7 bases lining up with TRBD1. This CDR3 has 16 amino acids. In germline, CDR1 is SGHRS, CDR2 YFSETQ. Trimming took 3 bases from V and 0 from J; bases not matched to a gene: 5. In DNA, the CDR3 is TGCGCCAGCAGCTCAAACAGGGGTCCAACTAATGAAAAACTGTTTTTT. Translating it yields CASSSNRGPTNEKLFF.

The chain links TRBV14 to TRBJ2-3; D could derive from TRBD1 or TRBD2 (5 bases each). The CDR3 extends over 16 amino acids. Trimming pared 0 bases from V and 4 bases from J, leaving 14 bases between. CDR1 is SGHDN, CDR2 FVKESK, per germline. In nucleotides, the CDR3 is TGTGCCAGCAGCCAAGAACCGAGGGGTAGCGCAGATACGCAGTATTTT. The encoded protein is CASSQEPRGSADTQYF.

The table lists this clonotype with a few counts. This chain uses TRBV28 with TRBJ2-6, with 10 bases matching TRBD1. The J segment lost 2 bases and the V segment lost 6 bases, leaving 7 bases of the junction unmatched. The CDR3 is 17 residues long. Germline V gene data show CDR1 as MDHEN and CDR2 as SYDVKM. CDR3 region: CASRPTGGGPGANVLTF. DNA for the CDR3: TGTGCCAGCAGGCCGACAGGGGGCGGACCTGGGGCCAACGTCCTGACTTTC.

This rearrangement joins TRBV12-3 or TRBV12-4 to TRBJ1-3; D is ambiguous. V dropped 3 bases and J dropped 0 bases, with 9 bases sitting between them. The CDR3 spans 15 residues. CDR3 sequence reads: CASSFGTSSGNTIYF. CDR3 in DNA: TGTGCCAGCAGTTTTGGCACTAGCTCTGGAAACACCATATATTTT.

This chain uses TRBV7-9 with TRBJ1-1, with 8 bases matching TRBD1. This CDR3 comprises 14 residues. The germline gives CDR1 SEHNR, CDR2 FQNEAQ (reference sequence). The trim removed 5 bases at V and 5 bases at J, leaving 7 bases unmatched. The CDR3 spells CASSDGTGLTEAFF. The CDR3 bases are TGTGCCAGCAGCGACGGGACAGGCTTGACTGAAGCTTTCTTT.

This clonotype was detected a few times. CDR3 protein: CASSTSGLHTGELFF. CDR3 nucleotides: TGTGCCAGTAGTACCTCGGGACTCCACACCGGGGAGCTGTTTTTT. V gene TRBV19 combines with J gene TRBJ2-2; a possible D gene is TRBD2 (6 bases). CDR1 and CDR2 from the germline V gene are LNHDA and SQIVND (reference sequence). The CDR3 length is 15 residues. V was pared by 4 bases and J by 3 bases, with 12 bases between.

This chain uses TRBV20-1 with TRBJ2-3, with 8 bases that match TRBD2. V lost 6 bases, J lost 3 bases, and 11 bases stayed unmatched. Per germline, CDR1 DFQATT and CDR2 SNEGSKA (reference sequence). This CDR3 spans 15 amino acids. CDR3 coding DNA: TGCAGTGCCAATTTACGGGGGGGCGGGACAGATACGCAGTATTTT. Translation: CSANLRGGGTDTQYF.

This clonotype was counted only a few times. This rearrangement joins TRBV7-8 to TRBJ2-4; 9 nucleotides agree with TRBD1. V lost 1 base, J lost 8 bases, and 6 bases stayed unmatched. The germline V gene encodes CDR1 SGHVS and CDR2 FQNEAQ. The CDR3 runs 15 residues. This CDR3 reads CASSLGGQGSDIQYF. As DNA, the CDR3 is TGTGCCAGCAGCTTAGGGGGACAGGGAAGCGACATTCAGTACTTC.

The rearrangement links TRBV5-6 to TRBJ2-1; 13 bases map to TRBD2. V trimming: 1 base; J trimming: 8 bases; junction bases outside the gene matches: 3. The CDR3 covers 15 residues. The germline gives CDR1 SGHDT, CDR2 YYEEEE. DNA of the CDR3: TGTGCCAGCAGCTTGACTAGCGGGAGGGACTATGAGCAGTTCTTC. This encodes CASSLTSGRDYEQFF.

This clonotype was detected many times. This chain links TRBV12-3 or TRBV12-4 with TRBJ2-3; the D gene is possibly TRBD2 (6 bases). Trimming removed 6 bases at V and 0 bases at J, with 16 bases between. This CDR3 spans 16 amino acids. CDR3: CASSLGLYSSTDTQYF. CDR3 bases: TGTGCCAGCAGCCTCGGACTATACTCTAGCACAGATACGCAGTATTTT.